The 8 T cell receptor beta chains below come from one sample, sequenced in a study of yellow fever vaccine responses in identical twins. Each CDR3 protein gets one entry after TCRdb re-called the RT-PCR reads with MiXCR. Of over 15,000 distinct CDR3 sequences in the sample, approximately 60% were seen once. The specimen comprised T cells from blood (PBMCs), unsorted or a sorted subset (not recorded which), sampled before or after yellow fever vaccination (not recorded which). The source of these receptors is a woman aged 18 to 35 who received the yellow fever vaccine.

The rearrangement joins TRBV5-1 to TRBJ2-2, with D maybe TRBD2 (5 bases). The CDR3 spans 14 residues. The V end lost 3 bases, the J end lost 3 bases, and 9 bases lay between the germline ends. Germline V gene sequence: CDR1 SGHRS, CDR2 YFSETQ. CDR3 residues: CASSSRTDTGELFF. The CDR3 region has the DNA TGCGCCAGCAGCTCTAGGACTGACACCGGGGAGCTGTTTTTT.

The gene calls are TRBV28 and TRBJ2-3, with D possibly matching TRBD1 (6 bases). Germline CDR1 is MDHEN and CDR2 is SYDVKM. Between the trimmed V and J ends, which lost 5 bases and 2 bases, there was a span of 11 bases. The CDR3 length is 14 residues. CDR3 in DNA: TGTGCCAGCAGTGACAGGCACTCCACAGATACGCAGTATTTT. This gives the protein CASSDRHSTDTQYF. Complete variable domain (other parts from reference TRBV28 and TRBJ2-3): DVKVTQSSRYLVKRTGEKVFLECVQDMDHENMFWYRQDPGLGLRLIYFSYDVKMKEKGDIPEGYSVSREKKERFSLILESASTNQTSMYLCASSDRHSTDTQYFGPGTRLTVL.

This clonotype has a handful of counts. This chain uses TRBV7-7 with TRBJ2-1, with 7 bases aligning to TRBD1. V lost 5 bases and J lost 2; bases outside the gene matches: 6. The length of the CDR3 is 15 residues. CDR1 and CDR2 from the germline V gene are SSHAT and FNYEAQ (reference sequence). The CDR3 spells CASSPDRVPYNEQFF. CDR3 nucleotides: TGTGCCAGCAGCCCCGACAGGGTTCCCTACAATGAGCAGTTCTTC. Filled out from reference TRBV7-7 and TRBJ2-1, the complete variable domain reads GAGVSQSPRYKVTKRGQDVTLRCDPISSHATLYWYQQALGQGPEFLTYFNYEAQPDKSGLPSDRFSAERPEGSISTLTIQRTEQRDSAMYRCASSPDRVPYNEQFFGPGTRLTVL.

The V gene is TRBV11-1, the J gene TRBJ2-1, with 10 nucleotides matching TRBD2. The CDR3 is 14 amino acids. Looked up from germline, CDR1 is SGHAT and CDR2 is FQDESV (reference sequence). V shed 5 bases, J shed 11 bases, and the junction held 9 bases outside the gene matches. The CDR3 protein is CASSPGLAEEKQFF. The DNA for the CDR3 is TGTGCCAGCAGCCCAGGACTAGCGGAAGAGAAGCAGTTCTTC.

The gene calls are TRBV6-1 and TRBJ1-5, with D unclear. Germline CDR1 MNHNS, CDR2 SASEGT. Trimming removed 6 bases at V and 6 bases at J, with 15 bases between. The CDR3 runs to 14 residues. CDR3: CASRSLAGTQPQHF. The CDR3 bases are TGTGCCAGCAGGTCTTTAGCGGGTACTCAGCCCCAGCATTTT.

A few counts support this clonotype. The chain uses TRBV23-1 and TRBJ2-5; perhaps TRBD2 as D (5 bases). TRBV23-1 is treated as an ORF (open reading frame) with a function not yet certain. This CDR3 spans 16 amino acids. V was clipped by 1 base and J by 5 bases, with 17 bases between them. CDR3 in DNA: TGCGCCAGCAGTCAATTAGAAGGCATGAGGAGGGAGACCCAGTACTTC. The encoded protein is CASSQLEGMRRETQYF.

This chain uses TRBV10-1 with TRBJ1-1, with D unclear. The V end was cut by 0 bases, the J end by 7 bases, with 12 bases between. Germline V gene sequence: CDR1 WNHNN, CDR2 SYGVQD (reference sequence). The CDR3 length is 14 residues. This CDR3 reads CASSESRTMGEAFF. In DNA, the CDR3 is TGCGCCAGCAGTGAGTCGCGGACGATGGGTGAAGCTTTCTTT.

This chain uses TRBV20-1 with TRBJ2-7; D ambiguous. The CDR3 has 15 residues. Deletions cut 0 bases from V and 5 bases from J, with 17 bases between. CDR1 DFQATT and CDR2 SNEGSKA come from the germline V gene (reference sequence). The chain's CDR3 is CSARDYQTIGDEQYF. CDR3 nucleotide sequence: TGCAGTGCTAGAGATTACCAGACGATTGGGGACGAGCAGTACTTC.